The next 21 T cell receptor beta chains were all read from a single sample in a study of T cells of healthy individuals. TCRdb analysed the 5' RACE reads with MiXCR anew, one entry per CDR3 protein. Among 50,000 to 55,000 distinct CDR3 sequences, about 15% were seen once, and the ten largest hold approximately 16%. All receptors derive from a human donor in good health.

V usage is TRBV7-3 and J usage is TRBJ2-3; D is unresolved. Germline lookup yields CDR1 SGHTA and CDR2 FQGTGA. The CDR3 has 14 residues. V dropped 3 bases and J dropped 0 bases, with 7 bases sitting between them. The CDR3 loop is CASSLAPSTDTQYF. CDR3 sequence (DNA): TGTGCCAGCAGCTTGGCCCCTAGCACAGATACGCAGTATTTT.

This clonotype was recorded at least ten times. This chain uses TRBV20-1 with TRBJ1-4; D remains unclear. The CDR3 has 14 residues. Germline V gene data show CDR1 as DFQATT and CDR2 as SNEGSKA (reference sequence). The V end was cut by 0 bases, the J end by 8 bases, with 13 bases between. The CDR3 sequence is CSARDEDFSEKLFF. CDR3 sequence (DNA): TGCAGTGCTAGAGATGAAGACTTTTCCGAAAAACTGTTTTTT.

Ten or more counts support this clonotype. The CDR3 coding sequence is TGTGCCAGTAGTATAGAGGGCAGATTGGGCACCGGGGAGCTGTTTTTT. Residues: CASSIEGRLGTGELFF. The chain is built from TRBV19 and TRBJ2-2, with unresolved D. This CDR3 has 16 amino acids. Germline V lookup: CDR1 LNHDA, CDR2 SQIVND (reference sequence). Trimming took off 0 bases at V and 4 bases at J, with 12 bases between the two ends.

This clonotype has only a few counts. The V call is TRBV3-1, the J call TRBJ2-2; D is perhaps TRBD1 or TRBD2 (6 bases each). In germline, CDR1 is LGHDT, CDR2 YNNKEL (reference sequence). Trimming removed 1 base at V and 5 bases at J, with 8 bases between. The CDR3 extends over 14 amino acids. The chain's CDR3 is CASSQGGATGELFF. CDR3 nucleotides: TGTGCCAGCAGCCAAGGGGGGGCAACCGGGGAGCTGTTTTTT.

The chain joins TRBV20-1 to TRBJ2-4; D might be TRBD2 (6 bases). The germline CDR1 and CDR2 sequences are DFQATT and SNEGSKA (reference sequence). The V and J ends lost 3 bases and 3 bases respectively, with 12 bases between them. The CDR3 sequence is 14 residues long. Written as DNA, the CDR3 is TGCAGTGCTAGGAGCGGGCTAGTCAAAAACATTCAGTACTTC. This gives the protein CSARSGLVKNIQYF.

This clonotype was seen many times. V usage is TRBV20-1 and J usage is TRBJ2-3, with a weak D call TRBD2 (5 bases). Per germline, CDR1 DFQATT and CDR2 SNEGSKA (reference sequence). The CDR3 covers 17 residues. The V end lost 3 bases, the J end lost 0 bases, and 19 bases lay between the germline ends. Here the CDR3 DNA reads TGCAGTGCTAGCTCTTTCGAGGAGGACGGTAGCACAGATACGCAGTATTTT. Its translation: CSASSFEEDGSTDTQYF.

This clonotype was seen a handful of times. The gene calls are TRBV30 and TRBJ1-4; 12 bases align to TRBD1. V dropped 8 bases and J dropped 8; count of bases not matched to a gene: 15. CDR3 length equals 16 residues. Germline V lookup: CDR1 GTSNPN, CDR2 SVGIG (reference sequence). CDR3: CAGGTGGSRRGEKLFF. CDR3 DNA sequence: TGTGCCGGAGGGACAGGGGGCTCCCGAAGGGGGGAAAAACTGTTTTTT.

This clonotype was observed many times. This rearrangement joins TRBV7-9 to TRBJ2-7; D is uncertain. V was clipped by 4 bases and J by 0 bases, with 10 bases between them. The germline CDR1 and CDR2 sequences are SEHNR and FQNEAQ (reference sequence). This CDR3 contains 14 residues. The CDR3 sequence: CASSSHEFSYEQYF. The CDR3 bases are TGTGCCAGCAGCTCCCACGAGTTCTCCTACGAGCAGTACTTC. Filled out from reference TRBV7-9 and TRBJ2-7, the complete variable domain reads DTGVSQNPRHKITKRGQNVTFRCDPISEHNRLYWYRQTLGQGPEFLTYFQNEAQLEKSRLLSDRFSAERPKGSFSTLEIQRTEQGDSAMYLCASSSHEFSYEQYFGPGTRLTVT.

A remark on this clonotype: Given a much more abundant clone one base away, this may be a read error. This chain uses TRBV7-8 with TRBJ2-7, with 8 bases identical to TRBD2. The V and J ends lost 5 bases and 2 bases, in that order; junction bases with no gene match: 8. The CDR3 runs 15 residues. Germline loops: CDR1 SGHVS, CDR2 FQNEAQ. The CDR3 sequence is CASSPRGGSPYEQYF. The CDR3 bases are TGTGCCAGCAGCCCCCGGGGGGGCAGCCCCTACGAGCAGTACTTC.

Ten or more counts support this clonotype. J is TRBJ2-3 and V is TRBV29-1; no firm D call. V was clipped by 8 bases and J by 3 bases, with 15 bases between them. Germline V CDR1 and CDR2: SQVTM, ANQGSEA. CDR3 length: 13 amino acids. CDR3 sequence reads: CSPKGVDTDTQYF. The DNA for the CDR3 is TGCAGCCCCAAAGGAGTGGATACAGATACGCAGTATTTT.

The table lists this clonotype with a few counts. The chain recombines TRBV29-1 with TRBJ2-5, with D possibly being TRBD2 (6 bases). V was clipped by 6 bases and J by 2 bases, with 10 bases between them. Germline CDR1 reads SQVTM; CDR2 reads ANQGSEA. The CDR3 spans 12 residues. The CDR3 DNA is TGCAGCGTCCGTGGGGGGCAAGAGACCCAGTACTTC. This encodes CSVRGGQETQYF.

In its sample, this clonotype was seen a few times. The chain uses TRBV9 and TRBJ2-7; TRBD1 matches at 7 bases. V lost 7 bases to trimming and J lost 1 base; unmatched junction nucleotides: 8. Germline V gives CDR1 SGDLS, CDR2 YYNGEE. The CDR3 sequence is 14 residues long. The CDR3 bases are TGTGCCAGCGGGAAGGGGGCGTCATCCTACGAGCAGTACTTC. This codes for CASGKGASSYEQYF.

This clonotype was observed at least ten times. The genes are TRBV7-8 and TRBJ2-5, with 12 positions matching TRBD2. CDR1 and CDR2 from the germline V gene are SGHVS and FQNEAQ. This CDR3 is built from 21 residues. Trimming removed 2 bases from V and 6 bases from J; junction bases left unmatched: 22. The CDR3 DNA is TGTGCCAGCAGCTTATTTGCGGGCCGTGGACTAGCGGGGCCAACTAGGAAGACCCAGTACTTC. This encodes CASSLFAGRGLAGPTRKTQYF.

This clonotype was counted between two and nine times. This sequence joins TRBV7-2 and TRBJ1-4; D is possibly TRBD1 (5 bases). Germline lookup yields CDR1 SGHTA and CDR2 FQGNSA. V lost 5 bases and J lost 2, with 12 bases in between. This CDR3 is 15 amino acids long. The CDR3 DNA follows: TGTGCCAGCAGCCCCGGAGGGGTCACTAATGAAAAACTGTTTTTT. This encodes CASSPGGVTNEKLFF.

This clonotype came up a few times. This sequence joins TRBV7-2 and TRBJ2-7; D gene uncertain. V was clipped by 5 bases and J by 4 bases, with 6 bases between them. The CDR3 covers 11 residues. The germline CDR1 and CDR2 sequences are SGHTA and FQGNSA. In DNA, the CDR3 is TGTGCCAGCAGCCCTAAGTACGAGCAGTACTTC. Protein product: CASSPKYEQYF.

This clonotype came up a few times. The chain has TRBV9 and TRBJ2-5; 8 bases agree with TRBD2. Trimming cost V 4 bases and J 7 bases; bases outside gene matches: 12. The germline V gene has CDR1 SGDLS and CDR2 YYNGEE. The CDR3 contains 15 residues. CDR3: CASSNHWRGAGTQYF. The CDR3 bases are TGTGCCAGCAGCAATCATTGGCGGGGGGCAGGGACCCAGTACTTC.

This clonotype was seen at least ten times. J is TRBJ2-3 and V is TRBV3-2; the D segment call TRBD1 is taken from the table without a DNA check. TRBV3-2 is a recognized pseudogene. This CDR3 has 16 residues. The CDR3 DNA is TGTGCCAGCAGCCTTTTCCCGGTCGTCAGCACAGATACGCAGTATTTT. Translation: CASSLFPVVSTDTQYF.

This clonotype was recorded many times. The chain uses TRBV20-1 and TRBJ2-5; D possibly corresponds to TRBD1 (5 bases). Germline V gene data show CDR1 as DFQATT and CDR2 as SNEGSKA (reference sequence). The V gene lost 1 base and the J gene lost 5 bases, with 23 bases spanning the gap. The CDR3 contains 17 residues. CDR3 in amino acids: CSARVTFGAGNIETQYF. The DNA of the CDR3 is TGCAGTGCTAGAGTGACGTTTGGTGCAGGGAATATCGAGACCCAGTACTTC.

CDR3 nucleotides: TGCGCCAGCAGCCCGGGACGGGGTGTAGAGACCCAGTACTTC. Residues: CASSPGRGVETQYF. V and J are TRBV5-1 and TRBJ2-5; the D call may be TRBD1 or TRBD2 (5 bases each). Germline CDR1 SGHRS, CDR2 YFSETQ. CDR3 size: 14 residues. V was pared by 4 bases and J by 4 bases, with 14 bases between.

There are many counts of this clonotype. The V gene is TRBV7-2, the J gene TRBJ2-4, with D unclear. V was cut by 7 bases and J by 10 bases, with 17 bases left in between. The germline V gene encodes CDR1 SGHTA and CDR2 FQGNSA. This CDR3 contains 13 residues. DNA for the CDR3: TGTGCCAGCACCCTCTACACGGAACAAATTCAGTACTTC. Translation: CASTLYTEQIQYF.

The rearrangement uses TRBV12-3 or TRBV12-4 and TRBJ1-6; 8 bases map to TRBD1. Unmatched junction bases numbered 2, after V lost 6 bases and J lost 7 bases. This CDR3 has 13 amino acids. CDR3 bases: TGTGCCAGCAGGACAGGGGTGAATTCACCCCTCCACTTT. Its protein product is CASRTGVNSPLHF.